This entry features one T cell receptor beta chain sequence. It lacks a known antigen. No clone much larger than this one lies a single base away; base qualities are absent. Donors were about 36 systemically healthy Caucasian individuals from Russia aged about 6 to 100 years. Around 10 milliliters of peripheral blood were collected from each donor into EDTA-treated Vacutainer tubes. Ficoll-Paque density-gradient centrifugation was used to isolate PBMCs, with at least 7 million per sample. Total RNA was extracted from PBMCs with Trizol reagent, with at least 6 micrograms obtained per sample. Naive CD45RAhigh/CD27high T cell percentages were measured by flow cytometry on a PBMC aliquot from every donor. Library construction relied on 5' RACE. Sequencing was performed on an Illumina HiSeq 2500. A second roughly 6 to 12 cycle PCR used a sample-barcoded 5' primer and a J-beta primer mix. A unique molecular identifier was introduced onto each TCR beta cDNA molecule by a template-switch 5' adaptor carrying 12 random nucleotides. At least 3 million CDR3-containing paired-end reads were obtained from each sample. The Mint cDNA synthesis kit, primed by a TRBC-specific oligonucleotide, was used to synthesize first-strand cDNA from all RNA. Following uracil-DNA glycosylase treatment, a first 18-cycle PCR with universal primers M1SS and BC2_uni_R was performed on all cDNA. The original methods were these. Each sample was normalized by randomly selecting 1 million high-quality reads, each carrying a distinct molecular identifier. Reads with shared molecular identifiers were discarded instead of being binned into consensus sequences. MiTCR, run with a Q25 quality threshold and the strictest error-elimination algorithm, handled CDR3 identification, clonotype clustering and error correction. A nonparametric unseen species model with Euler transformation was used to estimate lower-bound total TCR beta diversity. Starting from the raw public reads, TCRdb applied fastp trimming at Q25, assembled clones with MiXCR and retained in-frame beta chains. Identical CDR3 proteins give one entry, which carries the most common genes and DNA. V and J calls and clone size were set by TCRdb, not the authors. The sample table contains about 800,000 distinct CDR3 sequences; only one count was recorded for roughly 25% of them. Of the sample, under 4.5% falls within the top ten clones.

V and J are truncated by 4 bases and 0 bases respectively, leaving an intervening sequence of 12 bases. The germline V gene yields KGHSH for CDR1 and LQKENI for CDR2. The CDR3 spans 15 residues, from the cysteine through the phenylalanine. Just the 45-base CDR3 DNA is kept, in frame starting at base 1. The sample belongs to a study of blood T cells in healthy people across ages (dated by TCRdb to 2014 to 2015). Describing the broader study: In model experiments, template switching captured about one uniquely barcoded TCR beta cDNA molecule for every two T cells. To track age-related changes in TCR beta repertoire diversity, the study relied on deep sequencing normalized with unique cDNA molecular identifiers. The donors were divided into four age groups: young (average about 16 years), middle-aged (approximately 41), aged (about 56) and long-lived (around 87). Using the same blood draw, the study looked at two additional independent replicas of 1 million unique cDNA reads for two donors, one aged 18 to 30 and the other aged 80 or older.

Overall study outcomes, separate from this receptor: Since profiling was done on bulk unsorted PBMCs, naive and antigen-experienced compartments could not be conclusively compared. Observed TCR beta diversity correlated strongly with the percentage of naive T cells measured by flow cytometry. Observed TCR beta diversity per million T cells fell roughly linearly with age, and a significant reduction was already apparent by age around 40. Because the CMV infection status of the donors was unknown, age-related changes in expanded clonotypes may potentially have been confounded. Compared with the aged group, more naive CD4+ T cells, fewer expanded clones and increased TCR diversity were shown by the long-lived group, suggesting age selection. Total diversity estimates from one million sequenced T cells were considered lower bounds and underestimates.

These same data were also listed under a study on T cells of mothers and their children. The second publication reports: Nine systemically healthy Caucasian individuals served as donors, namely three mothers together with their six children. cDNA synthesis consumed the entire amount of extracted RNA, loaded at approximately 1.6 ug RNA in each 15 ul reaction. In the second PCR, the M1S primer added sample barcodes and 2-4 random nucleotides. Over 8 million TCR beta CDR3 reads were obtained for each mother, and 3 million to 3.5 million reads were obtained for each child. Thymic selection similarly shapes TCR recombination output in related and unrelated pairs, with minor effect from inherited differences. Related mother-child pairs always showed normalized repertoire overlap that was slightly higher than in unrelated mother-child pairs, though the difference was never significant. No persistent microchimeric T cell clones were detected, at a sensitivity of roughly 100 clones per million clonotypes. Deep NGS was used in the study to compare the TCR beta repertoires of mothers and children and to look for features that separate related mother-child pairs from unrelated individuals. On average, the children were roughly 12 +/- 4 years old, while the mothers were approximately 40 +/- 4 years old. After adapter ligation was performed with NEBNext reagents, the libraries were sequenced on an Illumina HiSeq 2000 with 100+100 nt paired-end reads. To avoid cross-contamination, the mother libraries and the child libraries were prepared a month apart and sequenced in separate runs. For each donor, between 500,000 and 2,000,000 distinct TCR beta clonotypes were identified. Naive TCR beta clonotypes were estimated from low-frequency clonotypes matched to each donor's FACS-determined naive share, without sorting.

The V and J segments used are TRBV18 and TRBJ1-1, with no confidently assigned D gene. Sequenced: blood. This receptor was identified in a boy younger than 18 in good health. The DNA sequence is as follows: TGTGCCAGCTCACAACGGGAGGATTTGAACACTGAAGCTTTCTTT. This is translated as CASSQREDLNTEAFF.